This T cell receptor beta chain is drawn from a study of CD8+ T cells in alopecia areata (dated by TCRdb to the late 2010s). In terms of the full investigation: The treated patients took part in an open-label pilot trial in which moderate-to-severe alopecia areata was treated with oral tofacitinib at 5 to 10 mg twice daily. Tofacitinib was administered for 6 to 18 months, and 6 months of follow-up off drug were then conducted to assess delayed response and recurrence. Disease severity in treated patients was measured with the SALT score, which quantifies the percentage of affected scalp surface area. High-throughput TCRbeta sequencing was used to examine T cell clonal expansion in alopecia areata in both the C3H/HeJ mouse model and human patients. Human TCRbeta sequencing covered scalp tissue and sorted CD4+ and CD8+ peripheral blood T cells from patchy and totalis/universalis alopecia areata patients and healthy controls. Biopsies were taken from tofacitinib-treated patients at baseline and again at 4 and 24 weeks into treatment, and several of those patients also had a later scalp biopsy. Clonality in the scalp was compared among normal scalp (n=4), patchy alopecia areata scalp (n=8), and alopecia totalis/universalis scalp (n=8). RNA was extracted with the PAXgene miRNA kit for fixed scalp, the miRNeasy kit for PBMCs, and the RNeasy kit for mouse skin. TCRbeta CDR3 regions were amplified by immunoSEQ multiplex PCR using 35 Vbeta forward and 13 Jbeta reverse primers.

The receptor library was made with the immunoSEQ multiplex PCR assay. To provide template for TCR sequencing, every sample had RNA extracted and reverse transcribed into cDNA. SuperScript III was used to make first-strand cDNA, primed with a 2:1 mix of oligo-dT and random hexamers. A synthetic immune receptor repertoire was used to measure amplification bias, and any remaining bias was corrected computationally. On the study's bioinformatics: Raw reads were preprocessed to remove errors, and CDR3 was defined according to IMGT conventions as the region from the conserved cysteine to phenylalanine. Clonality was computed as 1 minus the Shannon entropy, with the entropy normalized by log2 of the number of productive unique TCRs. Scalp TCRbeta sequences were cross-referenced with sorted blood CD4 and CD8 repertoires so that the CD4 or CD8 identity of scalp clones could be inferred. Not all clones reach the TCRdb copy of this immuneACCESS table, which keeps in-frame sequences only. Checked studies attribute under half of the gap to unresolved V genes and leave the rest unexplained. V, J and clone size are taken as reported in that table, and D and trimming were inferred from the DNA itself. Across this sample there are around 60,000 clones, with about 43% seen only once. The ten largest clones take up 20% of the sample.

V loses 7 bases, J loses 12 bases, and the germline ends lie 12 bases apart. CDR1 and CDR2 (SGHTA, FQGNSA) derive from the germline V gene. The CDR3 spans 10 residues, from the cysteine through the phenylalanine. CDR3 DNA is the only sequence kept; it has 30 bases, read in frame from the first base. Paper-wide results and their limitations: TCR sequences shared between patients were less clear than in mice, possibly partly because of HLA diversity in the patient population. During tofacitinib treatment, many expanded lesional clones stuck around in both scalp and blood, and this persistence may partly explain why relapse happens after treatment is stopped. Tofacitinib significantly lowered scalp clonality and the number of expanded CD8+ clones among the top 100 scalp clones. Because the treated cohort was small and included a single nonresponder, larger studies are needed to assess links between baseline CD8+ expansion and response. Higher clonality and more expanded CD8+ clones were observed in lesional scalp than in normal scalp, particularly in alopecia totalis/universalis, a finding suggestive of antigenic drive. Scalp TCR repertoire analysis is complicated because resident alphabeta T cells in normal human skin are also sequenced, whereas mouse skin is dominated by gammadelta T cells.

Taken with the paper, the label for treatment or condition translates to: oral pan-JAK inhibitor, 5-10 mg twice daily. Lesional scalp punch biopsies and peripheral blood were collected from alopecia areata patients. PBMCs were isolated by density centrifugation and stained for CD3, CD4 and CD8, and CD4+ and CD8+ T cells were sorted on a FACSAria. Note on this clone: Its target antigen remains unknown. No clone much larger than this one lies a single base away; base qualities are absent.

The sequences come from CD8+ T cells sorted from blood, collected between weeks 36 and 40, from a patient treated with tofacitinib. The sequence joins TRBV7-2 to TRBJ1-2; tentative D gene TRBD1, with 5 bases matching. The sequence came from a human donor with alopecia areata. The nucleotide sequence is TGTGCCAGCAACAAAGGACAACACACCTTC. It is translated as CASNKGQHTF.